The clone carrying this TCR beta chain was observed at least ten times. The source of the sample is a study of neurological immune-mediated disorders. CDR1 is LGHDT, CDR2 YNNKEL, per germline (reference sequence). Deletions cut 1 base from V and 7 bases from J, with 7 bases between. The CDR3 contains 13 residues. A single record per CDR3 protein comes from TCRdb applying MiXCR to the 5' RACE reads. The sample holds approximately 32,000 distinct CDR3 sequences, about 16% seen once. The unsorted libraries were made from 2 million PBMCs kept at -80 C. The sequence came from a man in his sixties or seventies in good health. Sample: PBMCs. This chain joins TRBV3-1 and TRBJ2-2; weak D call: TRBD2 (5 bases). CDR3 protein: CASSQGGSGELFF. Here the CDR3 DNA reads TGTGCCAGCAGCCAAGGAGGGAGCGGGGAGCTGTTTTTT.